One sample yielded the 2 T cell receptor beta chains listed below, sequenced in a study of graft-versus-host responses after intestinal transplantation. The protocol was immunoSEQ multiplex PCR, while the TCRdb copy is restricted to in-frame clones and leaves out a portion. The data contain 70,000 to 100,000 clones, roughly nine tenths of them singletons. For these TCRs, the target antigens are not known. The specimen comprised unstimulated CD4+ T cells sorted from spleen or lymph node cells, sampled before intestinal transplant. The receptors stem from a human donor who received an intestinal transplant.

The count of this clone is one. CDR3 DNA: TGTGCCAGCAGCTTAACGTATATAGGACAGGGGAAATTCAATGAGCAGTTCTTC. This gives the protein CASSLTYIGQGKFNEQFF. The genes are TRBV11-1 and TRBJ2-1; 9 nucleotides agree with TRBD1. V dropped 2 bases and J dropped 6; count of bases not matched to a gene: 14. The CDR3 spans 18 residues. From germline, CDR1 is SGHAT and CDR2 FQDESV (reference sequence).

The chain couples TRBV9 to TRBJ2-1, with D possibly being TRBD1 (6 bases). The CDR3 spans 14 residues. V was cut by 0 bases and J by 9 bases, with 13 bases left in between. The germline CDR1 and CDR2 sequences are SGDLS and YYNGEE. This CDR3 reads CASSVEVRGVEQFF. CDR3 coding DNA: TGTGCCAGCAGCGTAGAGGTCAGGGGAGTTGAGCAGTTCTTC.